There are a few counts of the clone carrying this T cell receptor beta chain. The antigen is not known. Expressed TCRB transcripts were sequenced because the entire RNA isolate underwent reverse transcription. Profiled with immunoSEQ multiplex PCR; TCRdb holds only in-frame clones, not every one. This repertoire shows roughly 70,000 clones, nearly 50% found once; its top ten account for about 0.74%. The sample originates from a study of beta chain features in type 1 diabetes. Study-wide points: Type 1 diabetes patients had moderately but significantly shorter TCRB CDR3s in all four CD4+ subsets. Comparison showed that naive, central memory and Treg TCRB repertoires appeared more similar among patients than among healthy donors.

The CDR3 spans 13 residues. Germline V CDR1 and CDR2: SQVTM, ANQGSEA. V shed 4 bases and J 5 bases; nucleotides not matched to a gene: 7. Sequencing was done on a sample of central memory CD4+ T cells from blood. The sequence was obtained from a man younger than 40 with type 1 diabetes. The chain carries TRBV29-1 and TRBJ2-5; 7 bases are shared with TRBD1. The CDR3 loop reads CSVGRQGGETQYF. The DNA for the CDR3 is TGCAGCGTTGGTCGACAGGGTGGTGAGACCCAGTACTTC.